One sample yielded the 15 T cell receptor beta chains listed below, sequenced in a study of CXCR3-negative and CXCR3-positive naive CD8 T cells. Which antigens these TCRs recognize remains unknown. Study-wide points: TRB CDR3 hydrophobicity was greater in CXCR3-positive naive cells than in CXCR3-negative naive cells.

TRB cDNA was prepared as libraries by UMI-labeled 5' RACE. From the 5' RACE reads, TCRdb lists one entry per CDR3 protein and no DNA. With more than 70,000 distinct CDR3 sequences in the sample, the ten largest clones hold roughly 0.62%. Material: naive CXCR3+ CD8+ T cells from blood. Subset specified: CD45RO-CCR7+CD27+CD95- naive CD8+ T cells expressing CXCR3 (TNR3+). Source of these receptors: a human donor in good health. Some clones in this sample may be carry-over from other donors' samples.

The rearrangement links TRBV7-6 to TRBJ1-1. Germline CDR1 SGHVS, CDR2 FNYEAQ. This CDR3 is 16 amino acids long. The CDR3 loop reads CASSQEGGQGGTEAFF.

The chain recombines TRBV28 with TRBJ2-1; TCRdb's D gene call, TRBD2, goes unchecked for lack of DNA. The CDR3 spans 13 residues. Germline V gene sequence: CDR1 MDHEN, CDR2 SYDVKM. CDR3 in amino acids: CASSAGGPIERFF.

The CDR3 sequence: CASSSRGQGFPKNYNEQFF. V is TRBV13 and J is TRBJ2-1; TCRdb's assignment of TRBD1 cannot be checked, as there is no DNA. From germline, CDR1 is PRHDT and CDR2 FYEKMQ (reference sequence). This CDR3 has 19 amino acids.

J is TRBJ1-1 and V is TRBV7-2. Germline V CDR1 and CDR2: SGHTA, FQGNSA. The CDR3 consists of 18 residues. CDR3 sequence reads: CASSPWGVRQGDQTEAFF. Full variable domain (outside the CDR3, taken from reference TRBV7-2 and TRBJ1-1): GAGVSQSPSNKVTEKGKDVELRCDPISGHTALYWYRQSLGQGLEFLIYFQGNSAPDKSGLPSDRFSAERTGGSVSTLTIQRTQQEDSAVYLCASSPWGVRQGDQTEAFFGQGTRLTVV.

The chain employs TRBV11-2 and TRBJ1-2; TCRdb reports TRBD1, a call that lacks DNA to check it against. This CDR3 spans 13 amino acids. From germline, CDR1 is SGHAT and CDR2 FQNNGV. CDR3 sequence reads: CASGPEGVFGYTF.

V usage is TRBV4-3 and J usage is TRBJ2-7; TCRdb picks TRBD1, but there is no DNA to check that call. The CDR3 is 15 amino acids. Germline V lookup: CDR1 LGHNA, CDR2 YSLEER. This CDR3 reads CASSQFEGGPYEQYF.

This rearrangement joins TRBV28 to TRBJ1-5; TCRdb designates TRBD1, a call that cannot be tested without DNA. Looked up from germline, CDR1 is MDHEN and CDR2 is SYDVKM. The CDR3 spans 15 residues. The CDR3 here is CASSFFGGSNQPQHF.

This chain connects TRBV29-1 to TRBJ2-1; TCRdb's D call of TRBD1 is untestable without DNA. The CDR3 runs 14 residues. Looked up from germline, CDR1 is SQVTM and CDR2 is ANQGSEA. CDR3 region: CSVVGQGLYNEQFF.

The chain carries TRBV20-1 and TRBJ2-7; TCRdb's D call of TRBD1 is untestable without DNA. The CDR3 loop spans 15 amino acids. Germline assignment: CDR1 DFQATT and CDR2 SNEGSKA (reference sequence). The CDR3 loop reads CSARAWGRSSYEQYF.

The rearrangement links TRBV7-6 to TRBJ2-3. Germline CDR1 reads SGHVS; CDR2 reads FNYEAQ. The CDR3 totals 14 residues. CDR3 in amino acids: CASSRSWGTDTQYF.

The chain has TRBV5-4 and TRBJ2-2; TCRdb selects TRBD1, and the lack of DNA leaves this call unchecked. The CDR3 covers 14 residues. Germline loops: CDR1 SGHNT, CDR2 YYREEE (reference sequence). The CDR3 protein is CASSLSEAPGELFF. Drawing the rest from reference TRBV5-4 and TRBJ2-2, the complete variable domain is ETGVTQSPTHLIKTRGQQVTLRCSSQSGHNTVSWYQQALGQGPQFIFQYYREEENGRGNFPPRFSGLQFPNYSSELNVNALELDDSALYLCASSLSEAPGELFFGEGSRLTVL.

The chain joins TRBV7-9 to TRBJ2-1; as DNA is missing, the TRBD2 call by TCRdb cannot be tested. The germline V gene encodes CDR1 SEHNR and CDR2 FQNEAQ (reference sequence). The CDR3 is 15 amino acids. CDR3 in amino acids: CASRYGAGEYHEQFF.

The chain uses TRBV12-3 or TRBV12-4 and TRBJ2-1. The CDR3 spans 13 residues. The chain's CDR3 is CASSLATRGEQFF.

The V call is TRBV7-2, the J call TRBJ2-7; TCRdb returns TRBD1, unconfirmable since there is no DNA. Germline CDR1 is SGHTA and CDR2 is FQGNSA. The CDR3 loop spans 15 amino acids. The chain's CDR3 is CASSPYVGVGYEQYF.

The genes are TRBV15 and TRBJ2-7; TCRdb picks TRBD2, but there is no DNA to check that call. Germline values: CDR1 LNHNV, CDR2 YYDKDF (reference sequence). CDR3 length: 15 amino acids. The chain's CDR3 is CATSRGIVHSYEQYF.